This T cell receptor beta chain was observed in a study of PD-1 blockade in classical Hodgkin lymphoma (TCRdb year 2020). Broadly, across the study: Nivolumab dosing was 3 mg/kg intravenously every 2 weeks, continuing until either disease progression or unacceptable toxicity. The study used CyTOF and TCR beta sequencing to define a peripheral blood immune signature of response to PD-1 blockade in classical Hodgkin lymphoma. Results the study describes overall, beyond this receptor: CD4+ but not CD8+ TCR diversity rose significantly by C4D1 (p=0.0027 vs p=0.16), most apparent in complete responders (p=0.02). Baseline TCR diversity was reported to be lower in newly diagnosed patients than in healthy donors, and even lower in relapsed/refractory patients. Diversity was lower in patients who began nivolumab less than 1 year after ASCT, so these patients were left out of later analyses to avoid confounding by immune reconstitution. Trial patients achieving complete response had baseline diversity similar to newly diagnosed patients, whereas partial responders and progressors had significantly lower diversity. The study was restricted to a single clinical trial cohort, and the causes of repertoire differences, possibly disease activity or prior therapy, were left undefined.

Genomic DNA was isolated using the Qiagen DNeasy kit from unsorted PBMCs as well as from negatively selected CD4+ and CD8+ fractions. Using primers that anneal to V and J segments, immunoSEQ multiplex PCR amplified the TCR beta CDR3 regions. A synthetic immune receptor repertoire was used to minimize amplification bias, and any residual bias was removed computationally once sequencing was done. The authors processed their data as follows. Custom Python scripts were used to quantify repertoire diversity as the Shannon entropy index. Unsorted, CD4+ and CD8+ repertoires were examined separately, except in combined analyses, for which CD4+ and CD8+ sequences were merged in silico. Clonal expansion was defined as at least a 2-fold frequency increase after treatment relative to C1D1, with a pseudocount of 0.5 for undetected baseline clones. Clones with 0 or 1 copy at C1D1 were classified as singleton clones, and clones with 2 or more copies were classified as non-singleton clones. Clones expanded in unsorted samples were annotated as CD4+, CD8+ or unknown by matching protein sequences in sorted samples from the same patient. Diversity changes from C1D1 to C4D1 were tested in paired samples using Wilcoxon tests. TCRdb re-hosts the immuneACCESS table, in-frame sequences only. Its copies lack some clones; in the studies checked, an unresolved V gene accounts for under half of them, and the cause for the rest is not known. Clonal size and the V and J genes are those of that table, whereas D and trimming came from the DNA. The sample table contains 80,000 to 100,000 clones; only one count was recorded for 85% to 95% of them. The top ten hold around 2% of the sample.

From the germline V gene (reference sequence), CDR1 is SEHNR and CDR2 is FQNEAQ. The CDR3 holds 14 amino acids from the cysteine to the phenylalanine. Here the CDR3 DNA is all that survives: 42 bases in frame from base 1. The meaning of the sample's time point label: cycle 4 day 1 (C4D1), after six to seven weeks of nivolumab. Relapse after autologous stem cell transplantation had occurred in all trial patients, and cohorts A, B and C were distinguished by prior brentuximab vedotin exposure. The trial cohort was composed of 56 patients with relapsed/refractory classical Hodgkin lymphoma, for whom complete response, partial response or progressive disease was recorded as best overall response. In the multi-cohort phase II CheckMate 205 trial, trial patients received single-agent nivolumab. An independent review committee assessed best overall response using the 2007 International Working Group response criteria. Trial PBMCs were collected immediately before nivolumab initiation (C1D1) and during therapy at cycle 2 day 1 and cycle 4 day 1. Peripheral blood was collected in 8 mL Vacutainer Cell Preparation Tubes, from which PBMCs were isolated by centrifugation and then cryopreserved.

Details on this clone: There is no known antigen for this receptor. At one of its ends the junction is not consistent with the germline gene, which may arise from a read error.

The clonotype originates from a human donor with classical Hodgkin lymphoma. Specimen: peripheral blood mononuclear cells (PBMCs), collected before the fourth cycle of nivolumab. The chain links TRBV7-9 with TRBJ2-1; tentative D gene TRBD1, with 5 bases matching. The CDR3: CASSLPGLGALQVF. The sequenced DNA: TGTGCCAGCAGCTTACCAGGGTTAGGCGCCCTACAGGTCTTC.